The present T cell receptor (beta chain) was sequenced within a study of vaccination and CD4 T cells after COVID-19 (dated by TCRdb to the early 2020s). In the study overall: Every convalescent patient had a positive nasal swab PCR test for SARS-CoV-2, with mild disease in several patients and severe disease in one. Post-vaccine blood samples were collected a median of about 11 weeks after the second vaccine dose, ranging from about 12 to 241 days. The spike-specific CD4+ TCR repertoire was compared before and after mRNA vaccination in approximately ten COVID-19 convalescent patients and several infection-naive healthy vaccine recipients. For stimulating the cultures, overlapping spike peptide pools were used, derived from SARS-CoV-2 as well as from the common cold coronaviruses HCoV-NL63, HCoV-OC43 and HCoV-229E. Two doses of either the Pfizer-BioNTech BNT162b2 vaccine (n=8) or the Moderna mRNA-1273 vaccine (n=2) were administered to participants. As controls, cultures received a CEFX viral epitope pool (the positive control), an HIV-1 Nef peptide pool (the negative control), or no peptide at all. Post-COVID blood samples from convalescent patients were collected a median of about 110 days after diagnosis, with a range of about 30 to 170 days. In the convalescent cohort there were six males and four females, among whom were two Hispanic individuals, seven Caucasians, two Asians and one multiracial person.

What the work shows at the level of the full study, not this receptor alone: The study included relatively few convalescent patients and did not analyze early timepoints after natural infection. An increase in the median number of SARS-CoV-2-reactive clonotypes from more than 20 after infection to 38 after vaccination was observed, but the change was not found to be significant. In convalescent patients, a median roughly 83% of post-vaccine SARS-CoV-2-reactive clones were detected only after vaccination, and vaccine-specific priming was suggested by this finding. Of the vaccine-specific clones in convalescent patients, 304 of 307, or nearly all, reacted only to SARS-CoV-2 spike and did not cross-react with common cold coronaviruses.

Inclusive of the bounding cysteine and phenylalanine, the CDR3 is 13 residues long. The retained sequence is limited to the CDR3, 39 bases, with the frame set at the first base. Relative to germline, V is 4 bases shorter and J is 3 bases shorter, with 11 bases between their ends. CDR1 and CDR2 are read off the germline V gene (reference sequence) as DFQATT and SNEGSKA. Turning to this clonotype: The antigen this receptor binds is unknown. No much larger clonotype is one base removed from it; base qualities were not supplied.

The intended sense of this specimen's treatment or condition label: 10-day PBMC culture with coronavirus spike peptide pools or control peptides (ViraFEST assay). To expand antigen-specific T cells with peptide pools and then pick out the expanded clonotypes through TCR sequencing, the study relied on the ViraFEST assay. The convalescent patients' positive SARS-CoV-2 PCR tests fell between March and December 2020, which was before the Alpha, Beta and Delta variants emerged in the United States. Two million PBMCs per well were cultured in IMDM with roughly 5% human AB serum and approximately 9.1 IU/ml IL-2, plus 10 ug/ml peptide pools. Half of the culture medium was replaced with fresh IL-2-containing medium on days 3 and 7. After roughly 11 days of culture, CD4+ T cells were isolated by negative selection with the EasySep CD4+ T cell isolation kit. Ficoll-Paque Plus gradient centrifugation was used to isolate PBMCs from whole blood, and the isolated PBMCs were then either used fresh or cryopreserved at -140C. In general, triplicate wells were set up for every culture condition.

The library was generated by PCR. DNA from cultured CD4+ T cells was subjected to TCR sequencing with the Oncomine TCR Beta short-read assay at the Johns Hopkins FTIC core. The QIAamp micro DNA kit was used to extract genomic DNA from the cultured CD4+ T cells. Oncomine TCR Beta libraries from cultured CD4+ T cells were pooled using unique dual indexes and sequenced on an Illumina iSeq 100. Processing in the source paper ran as follows. Non-productive sequences were filtered out, and CDR3s that did not start with C, did not end with F or W, or were shorter than 7 amino acids were discarded. Antigen-specific clonotypes were identified using the MANAFEST web application through comparison of peptide-stimulated wells with reference and other culture wells. For a clone to be called positive, the clone needed an FDR below 0.05, an odds ratio above 5, and a productive frequency above 0.1% in at least two of three replicate wells. A clonotype counted as cross-reactive if it showed significant expansion both in the SARS-CoV-2 spike wells and in at least one common cold coronavirus spike condition. Using R version 3.6.1, CDR3 homology was evaluated through Levenshtein distances (stringdist) along with unrooted phylogenetic trees (ape). TCRdb trimmed the raw reads at Q25, called clones with MiXCR and kept productive beta chains. Identical CDR3 protein sequences are pooled into one entry, listed with their most common genes and DNA. These V and J calls originate from TCRdb's pipeline instead of the authors' own analysis. The sample table contains 10,000 to 15,000 distinct CDR3 sequences; only one count was recorded for approximately 50% of them. About 15% of the sample goes to the ten largest clones.

The sequencing input was CD4+ T cells from blood, cultured in vitro. The chain is encoded by TRBV20-1 joined to TRBJ2-3; the D gene could be either TRBD1 or TRBD2, each agreeing at 5 bases. This TCR was recovered from a human donor who had recovered from COVID-19. The sequence in DNA is TGCAGTGCTACCGGGACCACAACAGATACGCAGTATTTT. This sequence encodes CSATGTTTDTQYF.